The 32 T cell receptor beta chains below were found in one sample sequenced in a study of CD8 T cells in ankylosing spondylitis. TCRdb itself ran the 5' RACE reads through MiXCR, one entry per CDR3 protein. Of 250,000 to 400,000 distinct CDR3 sequences listed, roughly 10% are singletons. Sequencing used blood, either unsorted or a sorted T cell fraction (not recorded which). All receptors derive from a female donor with ankylosing spondylitis or in good health (not recorded which).

This clonotype turned up a few times. V is TRBV5-1 and J is TRBJ1-1; D possibly corresponds to TRBD1 (5 bases). V was cut by 1 base and J by 1 base, with 11 bases left in between. The germline gives CDR1 SGHRS, CDR2 YFSETQ. This CDR3 spans 15 amino acids. CDR3 loop: CASSLTTGRNTEAFF. The CDR3 DNA reads TGCGCCAGCAGCTTGACCACAGGCCGGAACACTGAAGCTTTCTTT.

J is TRBJ2-1 and V is TRBV28; weak D call: TRBD2 (6 bases). In germline, CDR1 is MDHEN, CDR2 SYDVKM. This CDR3 has 15 amino acids. The V and J ends lost 3 bases and 5 bases respectively, with 14 bases between them. The CDR3 region has the DNA TGTGCCAGCAGTTTCTTGATAGGGACTGACAATGAGCAGTTCTTC. This gives the protein CASSFLIGTDNEQFF.

This clonotype was picked up many times. V usage is TRBV5-1 and J usage is TRBJ1-1, with D uncertain. The CDR3 is 12 amino acids. The V and J ends lost 0 bases and 7 bases respectively, with 7 bases between them. Germline assignment: CDR1 SGHRS and CDR2 YFSETQ. The CDR3 is CASSLGRNEAFF. Written as DNA, the CDR3 is TGCGCCAGCAGCTTGGGACGGAATGAAGCTTTCTTT.

Worth noting for this clonotype: At one end, the junction sequence differs from germline, possibly due to a read error. This chain uses TRBV6-2 or TRBV6-3 with TRBJ2-3, with D maybe TRBD2 (5 bases). Germline assignment: CDR1 MNHEY and CDR2 SVGEGT. CDR3 size: 12 residues. CDR3 sequence: CASSASTAGLLF. The CDR3, as DNA: TGTGCCAGCAGTGCATCGACCGCAGGACTCCTTTTT.

The table lists this clonotype with many counts. The rearrangement links TRBV5-1 to TRBJ1-5; 8 bases agree with TRBD1. The CDR3 is 16 residues long. Trimming took 3 bases from V and 2 from J; bases not matched to a gene: 7. Germline lookup yields CDR1 SGHRS and CDR2 YFSETQ. CDR3 protein: CASSSGTGGGNQPQHF. The CDR3 DNA reads as TGCGCCAGCAGCTCGGGTACAGGGGGAGGCAATCAGCCCCAGCATTTT.

Ten or more counts support this clonotype. The chain's CDR3 is CASSLTPNDNQPQHF. CDR3 nucleotides: TGTGCCAGCAGTTTAACTCCTAATGACAATCAGCCCCAGCATTTT. The chain employs TRBV12-3 or TRBV12-4 and TRBJ1-5, with D unclear. The CDR3 has 15 amino acids. Trimming cost V 2 bases and J 3 bases, with 11 bases left between them.

In this sample, this clonotype turned up a few times. The chain links TRBV7-8 to TRBJ2-2; TRBD1 aligns across 8 bases. V gave up 5 bases and J gave up 8 bases; unmatched junction bases: 7. CDR1 SGHVS and CDR2 FQNEAQ come from the germline V gene. The CDR3 contains 14 residues. CDR3 coding DNA: TGTGCCAGCAGCCATAAGACAGGGGTTGGGGAGCTGTTTTTT. Amino acids: CASSHKTGVGELFF.

This clonotype was detected ten times or more. The chain recombines TRBV6-5 with TRBJ2-3; D remains ambiguous. Per the germline V gene, CDR1 is MNHEY and CDR2 is SVGAGI. V lost 2 bases to trimming and J lost 6 bases, with 12 bases between them. There are 14 residues in the CDR3. The CDR3 loop reads CASSYRAPQDTQYF. CDR3 nucleotides: TGTGCCAGCAGTTACAGGGCACCGCAGGATACGCAGTATTTT.

This clonotype was counted at least ten times. V usage is TRBV28 and J usage is TRBJ1-6, with 9 bases lining up with TRBD1. Germline loops: CDR1 MDHEN, CDR2 SYDVKM. Trimming removed 3 bases from V and 9 bases from J; junction bases left unmatched: 9. The CDR3 totals 16 residues. The CDR3 DNA is TGTGCCAGCAGTTTTATGGCCGGGGACAGGGCTTCACCCCTCCACTTT. Amino acids: CASSFMAGDRASPLHF.

This chain uses TRBV7-9 with TRBJ1-5; 8 positions agree with TRBD1. The length of the CDR3 is 16 residues. Germline assignment: CDR1 SEHNR and CDR2 FQNEAQ (reference sequence). Trimming cost V 5 bases and J 3 bases; bases outside gene matches: 9. CDR3 nucleotides: TGTGCCAGCAGCCGTGGACAGGGCGGGTACAATCAGCCCCAGCATTTT. Its protein is CASSRGQGGYNQPQHF. Together with reference TRBV7-9 and TRBJ1-5, the CDR3 gives the full variable domain: DTGVSQNPRHKITKRGQNVTFRCDPISEHNRLYWYRQTLGQGPEFLTYFQNEAQLEKSRLLSDRFSAERPKGSFSTLEIQRTEQGDSAMYLCASSRGQGGYNQPQHFGDGTRLSIL.

This clonotype has a count of ten or more. The V gene is TRBV20-1, the J gene TRBJ2-7, with 14 nucleotides matching TRBD2. After removal of 1 base from V and 5 bases from J, the junction contained 7 bases not matched to a gene. This CDR3 is 16 amino acids long. The germline CDR1 and CDR2 sequences are DFQATT and SNEGSKA (reference sequence). CDR3 sequence (DNA): TGCAGTGCTAGAGGAATAGGGACTAGCGGGAGTAACGAGCAGTACTTC. Translation: CSARGIGTSGSNEQYF.

Ten or more counts support this clonotype. J is TRBJ2-5 and V is TRBV12-3 or TRBV12-4; D not resolved. This CDR3 is built from 11 residues. The V and J ends lost 6 bases and 5 bases respectively, with 7 bases between them. The CDR3 DNA sequence: TGTGCCAGCAGCAGGATGGAGACCCAGTACTTC. Translation gives CASSRMETQYF.

The chain is built from TRBV7-6 and TRBJ2-6; possibly TRBD1 for D (6 bases). V was clipped by 5 bases and J by 2 bases, with 16 bases between them. This CDR3 comprises 17 residues. In germline, CDR1 is SGHVS, CDR2 FNYEAQ. CDR3 nucleotides: TGTGCCAGCAGCCGCGGACAGCAACTAACTGGGGCCAACGTCCTGACTTTC. This sequence encodes CASSRGQQLTGANVLTF.

This clonotype was picked up many times. The chain joins TRBV7-6 to TRBJ2-3, with TRBD2 identical over 7 bases. With 0 bases clipped from V and 3 bases from J, the junction kept 3 bases outside the gene matches. In germline, CDR1 is SGHVS, CDR2 FNYEAQ. The CDR3 has 15 amino acids. The CDR3 here is CASSLAPGGTDTQYF. DNA for the CDR3: TGTGCCAGCAGCTTAGCTCCGGGGGGAACAGATACGCAGTATTTT.

The chain is built from TRBV11-2 and TRBJ1-3, with D possibly matching TRBD1 (5 bases). Looked up from germline, CDR1 is SGHAT and CDR2 is FQNNGV. CDR3 length: 16 amino acids. Trimming shortened V by 6 bases and J by 1 base, and 16 bases separated the two germline ends. Here the CDR3 reads CASSRQQFISGNTIYF. The CDR3 bases are TGTGCCAGCAGTCGACAGCAATTCATATCTGGAAACACCATATATTTT.

The chain carries TRBV3-1 and TRBJ2-1; 9 bases align to TRBD2. V was pared by 11 bases and J by 4 bases, with 21 bases of the junction left unmatched. This CDR3 is built from 18 residues. Germline values: CDR1 LGHDT, CDR2 YNNKEL (reference sequence). CDR3 bases: TGTGCCTCCTGCCAAGGTCTCACCGGACTAGCGAGTTACAATGAGCAGTTCTTC. This gives the protein CASCQGLTGLASYNEQFF.

This clonotype appeared many times. This rearrangement joins TRBV7-8 to TRBJ1-2, with 8 bases identical to TRBD1. The CDR3 is 15 residues long. V dropped 4 bases and J dropped 3; count of bases not matched to a gene: 7. CDR1 SGHVS and CDR2 FQNEAQ come from the germline V gene. CDR3 in amino acids: CASSSRTGKDYGYTF. CDR3 nucleotides: TGTGCCAGCAGCTCCCGGACAGGGAAGGACTATGGCTACACCTTC. Variable domain in full (rest from reference TRBV7-8 and TRBJ1-2): GAGVSQSPRYKVAKRGQDVALRCDPISGHVSLFWYQQALGQGPEFLTYFQNEAQLDKSGLPSDRFFAERPEGSVSTLKIQRTQQEDSAVYLCASSSRTGKDYGYTFGSGTRLTVV.

As to this clonotype: Possible read error: a much larger clone is one base away. The rearrangement links TRBV10-3 to TRBJ2-7; perhaps TRBD1 as D (5 bases). The CDR3 is made up of 12 amino acids. Trimming removed 7 bases at V and 7 bases at J, with 14 bases between. The germline gives CDR1 ENHRY, CDR2 SYGVKD. DNA for the CDR3: TGTGCCATCACAGCAGGGATGGGAGAGCAGTACTTC. As protein: CAITAGMGEQYF.

In this sample, this clonotype turned up many times. The chain uses TRBV20-1 and TRBJ2-1; 9 positions agree with TRBD2. With 1 base clipped from V and 7 bases from J, the junction kept 8 bases outside the gene matches. Germline V gene data show CDR1 as DFQATT and CDR2 as SNEGSKA (reference sequence). This CDR3 contains 15 residues. The CDR3 nucleotides are TGCAGTGCTAGAGCTAGGGTAGCGGGAGCGAATGAGCAGTTCTTC. Amino acids: CSARARVAGANEQFF.

Many counts were recorded for this clonotype. The gene calls are TRBV6-1 and TRBJ2-1; 8 bases agree with TRBD1. The V and J ends lost 6 bases and 5 bases, in that order; junction bases with no gene match: 9. Per germline, CDR1 MNHNS and CDR2 SASEGT. The CDR3 runs to 15 residues. CDR3 DNA sequence: TGTGCCAGCAGCCCCACAGGGGGTCCCAACAATGAGCAGTTCTTC. Protein sequence: CASSPTGGPNNEQFF.

This clonotype was detected only a few times. J is TRBJ2-7 and V is TRBV12-3 or TRBV12-4; D may be TRBD2 (5 bases). Trimming shortened V by 8 bases and J by 5 bases, and 13 bases separated the two germline ends. This CDR3 spans 12 amino acids. As DNA, the CDR3 is TGTGCCAGCGCAAGAGGACTCCACGAGCAGTACTTC. Its protein product is CASARGLHEQYF.

A note on this clonotype: The junction differs from germline at one of its ends, possibly a read error. The chain is built from TRBV11-1 and TRBJ1-1; weak D call: TRBD1 (5 bases). The CDR3 consists of 19 residues. Germline CDR1 is SGHAT and CDR2 is FQDESV (reference sequence). CDR3 bases: TGTGTCAGCAGCTTAGATGGTTCCAGGGTACGTGAGGCGAACACTGAAGCTTTCTTT. Translated: CVSSLDGSRVREANTEAFF.

In its sample, this clonotype was seen many times. The chain has TRBV28 and TRBJ2-1, with 11 nucleotides matching TRBD1. J gave up 2 bases and V 4 bases, and 7 bases lay outside the gene matches. CDR1 is MDHEN and CDR2 is SYDVKM in the germline V gene. The CDR3 is made up of 17 amino acids. CDR3 bases: TGTGCCAGCAGTTCACCGCCGGGACAGGGGGCCTACAATGAGCAGTTCTTC. Protein product: CASSSPPGQGAYNEQFF. Using reference TRBV28 and TRBJ2-1 for the parts outside the CDR3, the full variable domain is DVKVTQSSRYLVKRTGEKVFLECVQDMDHENMFWYRQDPGLGLRLIYFSYDVKMKEKGDIPEGYSVSREKKERFSLILESASTNQTSMYLCASSSPPGQGAYNEQFFGPGTRLTVL.

This clonotype was picked up many times. V gene TRBV5-1 combines with J gene TRBJ2-7; no definite D call. The CDR3 loop spans 11 amino acids. Trimming cost V 4 bases and J 3 bases, with 5 bases left between them. The germline CDR1 and CDR2 sequences are SGHRS and YFSETQ. The CDR3 here is CASSANYEQYF. The CDR3 coding sequence is TGCGCCAGCAGCGCCAACTACGAGCAGTACTTC.

The table lists this clonotype with many counts. The chain links TRBV25-1 to TRBJ1-6; TRBD1 might be the D (5 bases). Trimming shortened V by 1 base and J by 0 bases, and 10 bases separated the two germline ends. CDR1 MGHDK and CDR2 SYGVNS come from the germline V gene. The CDR3 is made up of 17 amino acids. The CDR3 sequence is CASSESGGSSYNSPLHF. The CDR3 coding sequence is TGTGCCAGCAGTGAATCTGGGGGGAGCTCCTATAATTCACCCCTCCACTTT.

This clonotype was seen many times. The chain carries TRBV6-2 or TRBV6-3 and TRBJ2-1, with D maybe TRBD1 (5 bases). With 7 bases removed from V and 8 bases from J, the gap between germline ends came to 15 bases. In germline, CDR1 is MNHEY, CDR2 SVGEGT. This CDR3 is 13 amino acids long. CDR3 sequence reads: CASNWAGRDEQFF. CDR3 nucleotides: TGTGCCAGCAATTGGGCTGGCAGGGATGAGCAGTTCTTC.

This clonotype was observed many times. The chain links TRBV29-1 to TRBJ2-5; D gene uncertain. CDR1 SQVTM and CDR2 ANQGSEA come from the germline V gene. Trimming stripped 4 bases from V and 1 base from J, with 10 bases between. CDR3 length: 13 residues. CDR3 in DNA: TGCAGCGTTGGAGGTCGGATCCAAGAGACCCAGTACTTC. Encoded protein: CSVGGRIQETQYF.

In this sample, this clonotype turned up many times. V usage is TRBV5-1 and J usage is TRBJ2-1; D is undetermined. V gave up 0 bases and J gave up 8 bases, with 12 bases separating them. The CDR3 runs 14 residues. Germline CDR1 SGHRS, CDR2 YFSETQ. The CDR3 DNA is TGCGCCAGCAGCTTGGGGGCCCCTATGGATGAGCAGTTCTTC. It is translated as CASSLGAPMDEQFF.

A few counts support this clonotype. This chain uses TRBV27 with TRBJ2-1, with unresolved D. V lost 5 bases to trimming and J lost 9 bases, with 20 bases between them. Germline CDR1 MNHEY, CDR2 SMNVEV (reference sequence). CDR3 length: 15 amino acids. CDR3 residues: CASSVSRSLGGEQFF. The CDR3 DNA reads TGTGCCAGCAGTGTTAGTAGGTCCTTGGGTGGTGAGCAGTTCTTC.

The table lists this clonotype with many counts. V and J are TRBV5-4 and TRBJ2-1, with TRBD2 matching 11 bases. V was clipped by 2 bases and J by 5 bases; unmatched bases: 6. The CDR3 totals 16 residues. Germline V gene lookup returns CDR1 SGHNT and CDR2 YYREEE (reference sequence). For the CDR3, the DNA is TGTGCCAGCAGCTTCCGGTCTAGCGGGGGGAACAATGAGCAGTTCTTC. It encodes CASSFRSSGGNNEQFF.

The table lists this clonotype with many counts. The V call is TRBV29-1, the J call TRBJ2-2, with 9 bases fitting TRBD2. The CDR3 spans 14 residues. Trimming at V came to 7 bases and at J to 6 bases, leaving 9 bases not matched to a gene. CDR1 is SQVTM and CDR2 is ANQGSEA in the germline V gene. The DNA of the CDR3 is TGCAGCGCCGCTAGCGGGACCGTGCCCGGGGAGCTGTTTTTT. Translation: CSAASGTVPGELFF.

At least ten counts were recorded for this clonotype. This chain uses TRBV20-1 with TRBJ2-5; no clear D. The CDR3 sequence is 13 residues long. Trimming left V 2 bases short and J 4 bases short, with 11 bases between. The germline gives CDR1 DFQATT, CDR2 SNEGSKA (reference sequence). The CDR3 nucleotides read TGCAGTGCTAGAAGTGGTGTTAGAGAGACCCAGTACTTC. Translated, it gives CSARSGVRETQYF.